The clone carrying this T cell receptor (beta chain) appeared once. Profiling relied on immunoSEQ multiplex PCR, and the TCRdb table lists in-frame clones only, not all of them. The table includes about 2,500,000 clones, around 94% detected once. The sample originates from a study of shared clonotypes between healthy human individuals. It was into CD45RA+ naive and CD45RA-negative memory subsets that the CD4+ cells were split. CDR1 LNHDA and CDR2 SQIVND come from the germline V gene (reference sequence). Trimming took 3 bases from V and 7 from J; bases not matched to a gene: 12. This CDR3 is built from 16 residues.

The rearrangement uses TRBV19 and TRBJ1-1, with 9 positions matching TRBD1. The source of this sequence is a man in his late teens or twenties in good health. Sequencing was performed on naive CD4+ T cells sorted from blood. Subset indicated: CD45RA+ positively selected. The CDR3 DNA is TGTGCCAGTAGTATGGGACAGGGACCCGAGTGGGGTGAAGCTTTCTTT. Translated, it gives CASSMGQGPEWGEAFF.